This T cell receptor (beta chain) was captured by sequencing in a study of T cells in Graves' hyperthyroidism and ophthalmopathy. It was RNA transcripts that yielded the amplified TCR beta CDR3 regions. A set of HTBI primers served as the primers for a first-round RT-PCR of the TCR CDR3. TCRdb re-called the multiplex PCR reads through MiXCR, storing one row per CDR3 protein. This table holds roughly 570,000 distinct CDR3 sequences, roughly 46% found once. This clonotype was seen at least ten times. The TCR was taken from an adult woman with Graves' disease, either hyperthyroidism or ophthalmopathy (not recorded which). Sample: peripheral blood or thyroid tissue (not recorded which).

Written as DNA, the CDR3 is TGTGCCACCCAGGGCGGGGGATTTTACGAGCAGTACTTC. This codes for CATQGGGFYEQYF. This chain links TRBV25-1 with TRBJ2-7; 7 nucleotides match TRBD2. The junction had 10 bases not matched to a gene; V was cut back by 10 bases and J by 4 bases. This CDR3 contains 13 residues. Germline V gives CDR1 MGHDK, CDR2 SYGVNS.